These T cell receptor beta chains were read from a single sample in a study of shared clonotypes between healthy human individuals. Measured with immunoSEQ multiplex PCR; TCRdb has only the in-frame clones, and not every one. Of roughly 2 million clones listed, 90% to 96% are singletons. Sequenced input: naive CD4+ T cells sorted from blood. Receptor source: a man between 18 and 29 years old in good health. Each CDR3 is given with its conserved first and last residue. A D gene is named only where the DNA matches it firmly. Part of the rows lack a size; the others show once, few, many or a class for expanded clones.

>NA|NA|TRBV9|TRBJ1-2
CASRRVNYGYTF
TGTGCCAGCAGGAGAGTCAACTATGGCTACACCTTC
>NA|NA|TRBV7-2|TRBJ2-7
CASSLNLAYEQYF
TGTGCCAGCAGCTTGAACCTCGCCTACGAGCAGTACTTC
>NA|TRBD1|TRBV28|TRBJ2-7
CASSSPSGTGKLYEQYF
TGTGCCAGCAGTTCCCCCTCCGGGACAGGTAAACTCTACGAGCAGTACTTC
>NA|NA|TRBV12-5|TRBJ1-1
CASRQSMNTEAFF
TGTGCTAGTAGGCAGAGCATGAACACTGAAGCTTTCTTT
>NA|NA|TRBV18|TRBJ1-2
CASSPGIERQGGDGYTF
TGTGCCAGCTCACCCGGCATTGAGAGGCAGGGAGGAGATGGCTACACCTTC
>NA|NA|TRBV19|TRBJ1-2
CASNDRGYGYTF
TGTGCCAGTAATGACAGAGGCTATGGCTACACCTTC
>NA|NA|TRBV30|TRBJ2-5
CAWSGLTPWETQYF
TGTGCCTGGAGTGGACTGACACCATGGGAGACCCAGTACTTC
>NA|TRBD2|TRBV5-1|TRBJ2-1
CASSFMTSGGNNEQFF
TGCGCCAGCAGCTTCATGACTAGCGGGGGTAACAATGAGCAGTTCTTC
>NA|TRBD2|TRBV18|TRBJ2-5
CASSPGLAETQYF
TGTGCCAGCTCACCGGGACTAGCGGAGACCCAGTACTTC
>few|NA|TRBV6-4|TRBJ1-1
CASSDGSAGETEAFF
TGTGCCAGCAGTGATGGGTCAGCGGGGGAGACTGAAGCTTTCTTT
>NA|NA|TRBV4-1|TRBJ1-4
CASSLRSGEKLFF
TGCGCCAGCAGCCTGCGTTCGGGTGAAAAACTGTTTTTT
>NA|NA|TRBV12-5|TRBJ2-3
CASGLGLLLTDTQYF
TGTGCTAGTGGCCTCGGACTCCTCTTGACAGATACGCAGTATTTT
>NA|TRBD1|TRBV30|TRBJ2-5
CAWSPTFGTGPQETQYF
TGTGCCTGGAGTCCTACCTTTGGGACAGGGCCCCAAGAGACCCAGTACTTC
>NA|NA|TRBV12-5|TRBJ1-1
CASGTQGGTEAFF
TGTGCTAGTGGTACCCAGGGAGGCACTGAAGCTTTCTTT
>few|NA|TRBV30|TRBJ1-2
CAWSVDTYGYTF
TGTGCCTGGAGTGTAGACACTTATGGCTACACCTTC
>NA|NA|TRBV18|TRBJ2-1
CASSPELAGQGTEQFF
TGTGCCAGCTCACCCGAGCTAGCGGGACAGGGGACTGAGCAGTTCTTC
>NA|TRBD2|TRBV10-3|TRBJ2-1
CAISESGLTYNEQFF
TGTGCCATCAGTGAGTCGGGACTAACCTACAATGAGCAGTTCTTC
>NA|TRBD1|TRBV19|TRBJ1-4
CASRGATNEKLFF
TGTGCCAGCAGGGGGGCAACTAATGAAAAACTGTTTTTT